A selection of T cell receptor beta chains follows, all from one sample in a study of shared clonotypes between healthy human individuals. Assay: immunoSEQ multiplex PCR; the TCRdb copy retains only in-frame clones and omits some. Of about 1.5 million clones listed, around 98% are singletons. Sample: naive CD4+ T cells sorted from blood. The receptors stem from a man aged 25-45 years in good health. Each CDR3 is given with its conserved first and last residue. Each record gives: V gene, J gene, D gene, clone size, CDR3 DNA, CDR3 protein. D genes are given only for firm matches. The size entry is marked missing in some rows and otherwise reads once, few, many or a size class.

V: TRBV19
J: TRBJ2-7
D: .
size: .
DNA: TGTGCCAGTAGTATCCACAGGTCCACCGCAAATCATCCCCAGTACTTC
CDR3: CASSIHRSTANHPQYF

V: TRBV14
J: TRBJ2-4
D: .
size: once
DNA: TGTGCCAGCAGCCAAGGTCTAAACATTCAGTACTTC
CDR3: CASSQGLNIQYF

V: TRBV27
J: TRBJ1-1
D: .
size: .
DNA: TGTGCCAGCAGTTTCTCCTGGATAGGGTGGGGGCACACTGAAGCTTTCTTT
CDR3: CASSFSWIGWGHTEAFF

V: TRBV7-2
J: TRBJ2-7
D: .
size: .
DNA: TGTGCCAGCAGCTCACGTGGGGGAAGCGGGCAGTACTTC
CDR3: CASSSRGGSGQYF

V: TRBV2
J: TRBJ1-5
D: TRBD1
size: .
DNA: TGTGCCAGCAGCGCCCAGGGGGTAAATCAGCCCCAGCATTTT
CDR3: CASSAQGVNQPQHF

V: TRBV7-8
J: TRBJ2-1
D: TRBD2
size: .
DNA: TGTGCCAGCAGCTTAATTAGCGGGAGGGCCGACGAGCAGTTCTTC
CDR3: CASSLISGRADEQFF

V: TRBV5-1
J: TRBJ2-7
D: TRBD2
size: .
DNA: TGCGCCAGCAGCGCCGGGACTACCCGCGGGGAGCAGTACTTC
CDR3: CASSAGTTRGEQYF

V: TRBV27
J: TRBJ2-3
D: TRBD2
size: .
DNA: TGTGCCAGCAGTTTATCGCCCGGACTAGCGGGAGAACCCACAGATACGCAGTATTTT
CDR3: CASSLSPGLAGEPTDTQYF

V: TRBV5-4
J: TRBJ1-2
D: .
size: .
DNA: TGTGCCAGCAGCTTGGAGACTAACTATGGCTACACCTTC
CDR3: CASSLETNYGYTF

V: TRBV4-1
J: TRBJ2-7
D: .
size: once
DNA: TGCGCCAGCAGCCAAGATATTGGGGGGTCCTACGAGCAGTACTTC
CDR3: CASSQDIGGSYEQYF